These 32 T cell receptor beta chains share one sample of origin, sequenced in a study of shared clonotypes between healthy human individuals. TCRdb keeps only in-frame clones here, not all; method: immunoSEQ multiplex PCR. In the table there are approximately 500,000 clones, 60% to 80% of which are singletons. Sequenced material: PBMCs. The source of these receptors is a woman aged 40 to 50 in good health. Some clones in this sample may be carry-over from other donors' samples.

The chain is built from TRBV11-2 and TRBJ2-7, with TRBD1 matching over 8 bases. The CDR3 runs 14 residues. The germline V gene encodes CDR1 SGHAT and CDR2 FQNNGV. After removal of 4 bases from V and 2 bases from J, the junction contained 4 bases not matched to a gene. CDR3 bases: TGTGCCAGCAGCTCAGTACAGGGGGCCTACGAGCAGTACTTC. Its translation is CASSSVQGAYEQYF.

The table lists this clone with a count of one. The chain combines TRBV30 with TRBJ2-2, with a possible D match to TRBD1 (5 bases). The CDR3 extends over 15 amino acids. V shed 3 bases and J shed 2 bases, with 13 bases lying between them. Germline V CDR1 and CDR2: GTSNPN, SVGIG (reference sequence). CDR3 residues: CAWRTGGTNTGELFF. DNA for the CDR3: TGTGCCTGGAGAACAGGCGGTACCAACACCGGGGAGCTGTTTTTT. Filled out from reference TRBV30 and TRBJ2-2, the complete variable domain reads SQTIHQWPATLVQPVGSPLSLECTVEGTSNPNLYWYRQAAGRGLQLLFYSVGIGQISSEVPQNLSASRPQDRQFILSSKKLLLSDSGFYLCAWRTGGTNTGELFFGEGSRLTVL.

The chain couples TRBV9 to TRBJ1-2, with 9 positions matching TRBD1. Germline CDR1 SGDLS, CDR2 YYNGEE. The V segment lost 6 bases and the J segment 4 bases; nucleotides outside the gene matches: 4. The CDR3 has 13 residues. CDR3 sequence reads: CASNRGQGYGYTF. DNA of the CDR3: TGTGCCAGCAACAGGGGGCAAGGCTATGGCTACACCTTC.

The chain couples TRBV19 to TRBJ2-6; D uncertain. Trimming took off 3 bases at V and 0 bases at J, with 6 bases between the two ends. Looked up from germline, CDR1 is LNHDA and CDR2 is SQIVND (reference sequence). CDR3 size: 15 residues. The CDR3 loop reads CASSIKSSGANVLTF. CDR3 in DNA: TGTGCCAGTAGTATTAAGTCCTCTGGGGCCAACGTCCTGACTTTC. Together with reference TRBV19 and TRBJ2-6, the CDR3 gives the full variable domain: DGGITQSPKYLFRKEGQNVTLSCEQNLNHDAMYWYRQDPGQGLRLIYYSQIVNDFQKGDIAEGYSVSREKKESFPLTVTSAQKNPTAFYLCASSIKSSGANVLTFGAGSRLTVL.

This chain joins TRBV9 and TRBJ2-2; 9 bases fit TRBD2. The V and J ends lost 5 bases and 5 bases, in that order; junction bases with no gene match: 4. This CDR3 is built from 14 residues. CDR1 is SGDLS and CDR2 is YYNGEE in the germline V gene. CDR3 sequence reads: CASRPLAGTGELFF. The CDR3 DNA is TGTGCCAGCAGACCTCTAGCGGGGACCGGGGAGCTGTTTTTT. Full variable domain (remainder filled in from reference TRBV9 and TRBJ2-2): DSGVTQTPKHLITATGQRVTLRCSPRSGDLSVYWYQQSLDQGLQFLIQYYNGEERAKGNILERFSAQQFPDLHSELNLSSLELGDSALYFCASRPLAGTGELFFGEGSRLTVL.

This chain links TRBV30 with TRBJ2-4; D gene uncertain. Trimming stripped 4 bases from V and 0 bases from J, with 10 bases between. CDR1 is GTSNPN and CDR2 is SVGIG in the germline V gene (reference sequence). This CDR3 has 14 amino acids. CDR3 DNA: TGTGCCTGGAATGCTCTCCTAGCCAAAAACATTCAGTACTTC. As protein: CAWNALLAKNIQYF.

The V and J genes are TRBV7-2 and TRBJ1-3; D unclear. With 8 bases removed from V and 4 bases from J, the gap between germline ends came to 12 bases. From germline, CDR1 is SGHTA and CDR2 FQGNSA. There are 13 residues in the CDR3. DNA for the CDR3: TGTGCCAGCTTTCTCGGTTCGGGAAACACCATATATTTT. It translates to CASFLGSGNTIYF.

This chain connects TRBV29-1 to TRBJ2-7; no clear D gene. Germline-derived CDR1 and CDR2 are SQVTM and ANQGSEA. V shed 7 bases and J shed 6 bases, with 10 bases lying between them. There are 10 residues in the CDR3. In DNA, the CDR3 is TGCAGCGCCCAAGGCCCCGAGCAGTACTTC. As protein: CSAQGPEQYF.

This chain links TRBV7-9 with TRBJ2-7; possibly TRBD2 for D (5 bases). This CDR3 is 14 amino acids long. Germline V CDR1 and CDR2: SEHNR, FQNEAQ (reference sequence). The germline V and J ends were trimmed by 0 bases and 2 bases, with 8 bases remaining between them. The CDR3 coding sequence is TGTGCCAGCAGCTTAGCACTAGTACCCTACGAGCAGTACTTC. Its translation: CASSLALVPYEQYF.

A single count supports this clone. This rearrangement joins TRBV28 to TRBJ1-5; possibly TRBD1 for D (5 bases). Germline V gene sequence: CDR1 MDHEN, CDR2 SYDVKM. V dropped 7 bases and J dropped 7 bases, with 26 bases sitting between them. There are 17 residues in the CDR3. CDR3 nucleotide sequence: TGTGCCAGCACCTCCTCCCGTGGACACAGTGGACGGCAGCCCCAGCATTTT. It is translated as CASTSSRGHSGRQPQHF. The variable domain in full, with the rest retrieved from reference TRBV28 and TRBJ1-5, is DVKVTQSSRYLVKRTGEKVFLECVQDMDHENMFWYRQDPGLGLRLIYFSYDVKMKEKGDIPEGYSVSREKKERFSLILESASTNQTSMYLCASTSSRGHSGRQPQHFGDGTRLSIL.

This chain links TRBV19 with TRBJ1-2; the D is unclear. Germline assignment: CDR1 LNHDA and CDR2 SQIVND (reference sequence). CDR3 length: 14 amino acids. The V gene lost 7 bases and the J gene lost 2 bases, with 14 bases spanning the gap. The CDR3 coding sequence is TGTGCCAGTACCTCCCGCGGACGGAACTATGGCTACACCTTC. It encodes CASTSRGRNYGYTF.

DNA of the CDR3: TGTGCCAGCAGCCAAAGTAGCGGTCCGCTTAATGAGCAGTTCTTC. It yields the protein CASSQSSGPLNEQFF. The chain recombines TRBV14 with TRBJ2-1; TRBD2 might be the D (6 bases). This CDR3 contains 15 residues. Germline loops: CDR1 SGHDN, CDR2 FVKESK. V lost 2 bases and J lost 7, with 15 bases in between. Supplemented by reference TRBV14 and TRBJ2-1, the full variable domain reads EAGVTQFPSHSVIEKGQTVTLRCDPISGHDNLYWYRRVMGKEIKFLLHFVKESKQDESGMPNNRFLAERTGGTYSTLKVQPAELEDSGVYFCASSQSSGPLNEQFFGPGTRLTVL.

The sample holds a few counts of this clone. The chain uses TRBV7-8 and TRBJ1-2; D not certain. The V gene lost 1 base and the J gene lost 8 bases, with 14 bases spanning the gap. CDR1 and CDR2 from the germline V gene are SGHVS and FQNEAQ. The CDR3 contains 14 residues. The CDR3 DNA sequence: TGTGCCAGCAGCTTAGATCGTGGGCTGGGGGGCTACACCTTC. Translating gives CASSLDRGLGGYTF.

The chain employs TRBV7-8 and TRBJ1-4, with 9 positions matching TRBD1. The CDR3 is 17 amino acids. Germline-derived CDR1 and CDR2 are SGHVS and FQNEAQ. Losses at the gene ends were 3 bases for V and 5 bases for J; bases not matched to a gene: 10. The CDR3 sequence: CASSFGSRGTGNEKLFF. The CDR3 DNA sequence: TGTGCCAGCAGCTTTGGGAGCCGAGGGACAGGGAATGAAAAACTGTTTTTT.

A few counts support this clone. The sample carries other DNA sequences with the same CDR3. The chain has TRBV5-4 and TRBJ1-2; D not resolved. V lost 1 base to trimming and J lost 1 base, with 5 bases between them. Germline CDR1 and CDR2: SGHNT and YYREEE (reference sequence). The CDR3 runs 13 residues. The CDR3 loop reads CASSLQNNYGYTF. CDR3 nucleotides: TGTGCCAGCAGCTTGCAGAATAACTATGGCTACACCTTC. Based on the CDR3 plus reference TRBV5-4 and TRBJ1-2, the full variable domain is ETGVTQSPTHLIKTRGQQVTLRCSSQSGHNTVSWYQQALGQGPQFIFQYYREEENGRGNFPPRFSGLQFPNYSSELNVNALELDDSALYLCASSLQNNYGYTFGSGTRLTVV.

This sequence joins TRBV7-9 and TRBJ1-4; D gene ambiguous. Germline V CDR1 and CDR2: SEHNR, FQNEAQ (reference sequence). CDR3 length equals 15 residues. Between the trimmed V and J ends, which lost 3 bases and 8 bases, there was a span of 16 bases. The CDR3 DNA is TGTGCCAGCAGCTTGCTTAAGTCGGGAAACGAAAAACTGTTTTTT. This sequence encodes CASSLLKSGNEKLFF.

The V gene is TRBV27, the J gene TRBJ1-1; D is perhaps TRBD1 (5 bases). The germline V gene encodes CDR1 MNHEY and CDR2 SMNVEV (reference sequence). V was cut by 3 bases and J by 4 bases, with 12 bases left in between. The length of the CDR3 is 14 residues. Here the CDR3 reads CASSFMGGGTEAFF. The CDR3 DNA is TGTGCCAGCAGTTTTATGGGCGGGGGCACTGAAGCTTTCTTT.

The rearrangement joins TRBV7-8 to TRBJ2-7, with 11 bases matching TRBD2. V lost 5 bases and J lost 7; bases outside the gene matches: 16. This CDR3 has 17 residues. Germline V gene lookup returns CDR1 SGHVS and CDR2 FQNEAQ. The CDR3 nucleotides read TGTGCCAGCAGCGTACAGGGAGGGACTAGCGGACGCAAAGAGCAGTACTTC. It codes for CASSVQGGTSGRKEQYF.

About this clone itself: A read error likely explains this, since a far larger clone differs by one base. The chain has TRBV7-6 and TRBJ1-4; D not resolved. CDR1 and CDR2 (germline): SGHVS, FNYEAQ. This CDR3 region has 13 residues. The CDR3 DNA reads TGTGCCGGCAGCCCAAACTGGTCGGGAAAACTGTTTTTT. Translation gives CAGSPNWSGKLFF.

V is TRBV6-1 and J is TRBJ1-2; a possible D gene is TRBD1 (5 bases). Deletions cut 5 bases from V and 6 bases from J, with 13 bases between. This CDR3 has 13 residues. Per the germline V gene, CDR1 is MNHNS and CDR2 is SASEGT. CDR3 nucleotide sequence: TGTGCCAGCAGTATCCGGGACGGGGATGGCTACACCTTC. Translated: CASSIRDGDGYTF.

The sample holds a few counts of this clone. The gene calls are TRBV4-2 and TRBJ1-1; D is undetermined. Germline loops: CDR1 LGHNA, CDR2 YNFKEQ. This CDR3 has 15 amino acids. The ends were cut back, 0 bases at V and 4 bases at J, with 12 bases in the middle. CDR3 sequence (DNA): TGTGCCAGCAGCCAAGATGGGCGGGCAGGCACTGAAGCTTTCTTT. Its translation: CASSQDGRAGTEAFF.

The chain uses TRBV4-1 and TRBJ2-7, with 7 nucleotides matching TRBD2. CDR3 length equals 14 residues. Germline lookup yields CDR1 MGHRA and CDR2 YSYEKL. V dropped 4 bases and J dropped 2; count of bases not matched to a gene: 5. CDR3 DNA: TGCGCCAGCAGCCCCTACCTAGCGGCCTACGAGCAGTACTTC. Amino acids: CASSPYLAAYEQYF.

The rearrangement joins TRBV7-6 to TRBJ2-7; 9 nucleotides agree with TRBD2. Germline V gene lookup returns CDR1 SGHVS and CDR2 FNYEAQ. V gave up 2 bases and J gave up 1 base; unmatched junction bases: 9. The CDR3 contains 17 residues. CDR3 sequence: CASSLRSATSGSYEQYF. DNA for the CDR3: TGTGCCAGCAGCTTAAGGAGTGCGACTAGCGGATCCTACGAGCAGTACTTC.

The V and J genes are TRBV6-1 and TRBJ1-1; weak D call: TRBD1 (5 bases). CDR1 is MNHNS and CDR2 is SASEGT in the germline V gene. The V gene lost 4 bases and the J gene lost 0 bases, with 6 bases spanning the gap. The CDR3 has 13 residues. CDR3 DNA: TGTGCCAGCAGTGCCAGGGTGAACACTGAAGCTTTCTTT. It yields the protein CASSARVNTEAFF.

This clone showed up just once. The chain has TRBV28 and TRBJ2-7; TRBD1 might be the D (6 bases). Germline CDR1 and CDR2: MDHEN and SYDVKM. CDR3 length: 13 residues. The V gene lost 6 bases and the J gene lost 0 bases, with 9 bases spanning the gap. CDR3: CASSGQSSYEQYF. In nucleotides, the CDR3 is TGTGCCAGCAGCGGACAGTCCTCCTACGAGCAGTACTTC.

This sequence joins TRBV5-1 and TRBJ2-4; D may correspond to TRBD1 or TRBD2 (7 bases each). V was shortened by 4 bases and J by 3 bases, with 11 bases between the two germline ends. CDR3 size: 14 residues. Looked up from germline, CDR1 is SGHRS and CDR2 is YFSETQ. The CDR3 DNA is TGCGCCAGCAGCGGGGGGGACAGCAAAAACATTCAGTACTTC. It translates to CASSGGDSKNIQYF.

The genes are TRBV29-1 and TRBJ1-4, with D possibly TRBD1 on 5 matching bases. V was clipped by 4 bases and J by 2 bases, with 8 bases between them. CDR1 is SQVTM and CDR2 is ANQGSEA in the germline V gene. The CDR3 has 13 amino acids. As DNA, the CDR3 is TGCAGCGTTGGAGGGGCGACTAATGAAAAACTGTTTTTT. Translation gives CSVGGATNEKLFF.

This chain connects TRBV10-3 to TRBJ1-2; D is undetermined. Germline V gene data show CDR1 as ENHRY and CDR2 as SYGVKD. V was clipped by 0 bases and J by 8 bases, with 7 bases between them. CDR3 size: 12 residues. CDR3 region: CAISESVLGYTF. CDR3 DNA: TGTGCCATCAGTGAGTCGGTCCTCGGCTACACCTTC.

The J gene is TRBJ2-1, the V gene TRBV6-4; the match to TRBD2 covers 13 bases. The CDR3 loop spans 15 amino acids. The junction had 2 bases not matched to a gene; V was cut back by 4 bases and J by 5 bases. CDR1 is MRHNA, CDR2 SNTAGT, per germline. CDR3: CASSVGTSGDNEQFF. Written as DNA, the CDR3 is TGTGCCAGCAGTGTCGGGACTAGCGGGGACAATGAGCAGTTCTTC.

This clone was detected once. V gene TRBV11-3 combines with J gene TRBJ2-4, with D possibly being TRBD1 (6 bases). Trimming shortened V by 4 bases and J by 4 bases, and 8 bases separated the two germline ends. From germline, CDR1 is SGHNT and CDR2 YENEEA. There are 13 residues in the CDR3. The CDR3 DNA reads TGTGCCAGCAGCTCCGGACAGAAAAACATTCAGTACTTC. This sequence encodes CASSSGQKNIQYF.

The chain is built from TRBV2 and TRBJ2-5, with 8 nucleotides matching TRBD1. Trimming cost V 7 bases and J 1 base; bases outside gene matches: 5. The CDR3 sequence is 14 residues long. The germline V gene has CDR1 SNHLY and CDR2 FYNNEI. The CDR3 spells CASTGGVGQETQYF. The CDR3 region has the DNA TGTGCCAGCACAGGGGGCGTCGGCCAAGAGACCCAGTACTTC.

The chain's CDR3 is CATSRGLAGGADTQYF. CDR3 DNA sequence: TGTGCCACCAGCAGAGGGCTAGCGGGAGGAGCAGATACGCAGTATTTT. The gene calls are TRBV15 and TRBJ2-3; 11 bases are shared with TRBD2. The CDR3 has 16 amino acids. The junction had 4 bases not matched to a gene; V was cut back by 1 base and J by 4 bases. CDR1 LNHNV and CDR2 YYDKDF come from the germline V gene (reference sequence).